This T cell receptor beta chain was recorded in a study of OX40 agonist ivuxolimab in advanced cancers. Whole-study context: Ivuxolimab, an antibody that agonizes OX40 (CD134), was administered to the patients. Study-level points and caveats: Undetermined was the antigen specificity of the expanded peripheral T cells.

TCRdb's table, derived via immunoSEQ multiplex PCR, lists solely in-frame clones and lacks some. The sample has some 97,000 clones; 89% are singletons. Germline V gene sequence: CDR1 SGHDT, CDR2 YYEEEE. CDR3 length: 15 residues. The ends were cut back, 4 bases at V and 0 bases at J, with 14 bases in the middle. For this clone: No antigen is known for it.

The clonotype comes from an adult with an advanced solid tumor such as melanoma, head and neck, liver or kidney cancer. The sequencing used CD4+ or CD8+ T cells sorted from blood, collected in a trial of the OX40 agonist ivuxolimab. The V and J genes are TRBV5-6 and TRBJ2-7, with D perhaps matching TRBD1 (6 bases). In nucleotides, the CDR3 is TGTGCCAGCAGCCCAGCCCCAGGGGACTCCTACGAGCAGTACTTC. Amino acid sequence: CASSPAPGDSYEQYF.